The 25 T cell receptor beta chains below all came from one sample that was sequenced in a study of regulatory T cells in long-lasting Graves disease. Through Arm-PCR of CDR3 regions and iRepertoire HTBI primers, TCR beta libraries were built. TCRdb recomputed calls from the multiplex PCR reads with MiXCR, one row per CDR3 protein. The sample includes 550,000 or so distinct CDR3 sequences, about 12% seen only once; the top ten take roughly 8.2%. Specified time point: newly diagnosed GD, antithyroid drugs for less than 3 months. Making the TCR library involved RNA that had been extracted from PBMCs. These data were also filed under a second study, of T cells in Graves' hyperthyroidism and ophthalmopathy.

Sequenced material: peripheral blood mononuclear cells (PBMCs), taken at new diagnosis, from a patient treated with antithyroid drugs. These receptors all come from a woman in her twenties or thirties with Graves disease.

Only a few counts were recorded for this clonotype. This chain joins TRBV27 and TRBJ1-5, with D uncertain. The germline V and J ends were trimmed by 2 bases and 5 bases, with 19 bases remaining between them. CDR1 and CDR2 from the germline V gene are MNHEY and SMNVEV (reference sequence). The CDR3 length is 17 residues. In DNA, the CDR3 is TGTGCCAGCAGTTTAACCCCTGGGGAAAGTGGTGATCAGCCCCAGCATTTT. It specifies CASSLTPGESGDQPQHF.

A remark on this clonotype: This may come from a read error, since a much larger clone is one base off. The gene calls are TRBV7-2 and TRBJ2-3; 7 nucleotides align to TRBD2. The CDR3 runs to 16 residues. Germline CDR1 and CDR2: SGHTA and FQGNSA. CDR3 region: CVSSLARAGAADTQYF. CDR3 coding DNA: TGTGTCAGCAGCTTAGCCAGGGCGGGAGCCGCAGATACGCAGTATTTT.

There are many counts of this clonotype. This chain connects TRBV10-3 to TRBJ2-1, with TRBD2 matching over 9 bases. Germline trimming cut 11 bases from V and 4 bases from J; bases unmatched to any gene: 9. The CDR3 runs 14 residues. Germline CDR1 is ENHRY and CDR2 is SYGVKD. This chain's CDR3 is CALQGGRAYNEQFF. The CDR3 DNA is TGTGCCTTACAGGGCGGGAGGGCGTACAATGAGCAGTTCTTC.

This clonotype was counted ten times or more. This chain uses TRBV12-5 with TRBJ2-5; D is undetermined. Trimming cost V 2 bases and J 2 bases, with 6 bases left between them. Germline lookup yields CDR1 LGHNT and CDR2 FRNRAP. This CDR3 spans 13 amino acids. The DNA of the CDR3 is TGTGCTAGTGGTTTGTCCTTTCAAGAGACCCAGTACTTC. Translation gives CASGLSFQETQYF. Full variable domain (outside the CDR3, taken from reference TRBV12-5 and TRBJ2-5): DARVTQTPRHKVTEMGQEVTMRCQPILGHNTVFWYRQTMMQGLELLAYFRNRAPLDDSGMPKDRFSAEMPDATLATLKIQPSEPRDSAVYFCASGLSFQETQYFGPGTRLLVL.

This clonotype appeared many times. V gene TRBV6-1 combines with J gene TRBJ2-3, with a tentative D call TRBD1 (6 bases). Germline V gives CDR1 MNHNS, CDR2 SASEGT. Trimming cost V 6 bases and J 6 bases, with 22 bases left between them. This CDR3 contains 16 residues. The CDR3 is CASRPDRRNPGDTQYF. In DNA, the CDR3 is TGTGCCAGCAGACCTGACAGGCGTAACCCCGGGGATACGCAGTATTTT.

This clonotype was detected many times. This rearrangement joins TRBV7-2 to TRBJ2-7; 9 bases align to TRBD1. There are 13 residues in the CDR3. Germline CDR1 is SGHTA and CDR2 is FQGNSA. Trimming cost V 5 bases and J 4 bases; bases outside gene matches: 3. Here the CDR3 DNA reads TGTGCCAGCAGCATCGACAGGGGGTACGAGCAGTACTTC. Residues: CASSIDRGYEQYF.

The sample holds many counts of this clonotype. The gene calls are TRBV28 and TRBJ2-2; possible D gene TRBD1, 6 bases. Between the trimmed V and J ends, which lost 1 base and 3 bases, there was a span of 30 bases. The CDR3 runs 22 residues. The germline gives CDR1 MDHEN, CDR2 SYDVKM. The CDR3 region has the DNA TGTGCCAGCAGTTTATACCGCGAAGATCATCACAGGGAACCTCGGGACACCGGGGAGCTGTTTTTT. It translates to CASSLYREDHHREPRDTGELFF. Complete variable domain (other parts from reference TRBV28 and TRBJ2-2): DVKVTQSSRYLVKRTGEKVFLECVQDMDHENMFWYRQDPGLGLRLIYFSYDVKMKEKGDIPEGYSVSREKKERFSLILESASTNQTSMYLCASSLYREDHHREPRDTGELFFGEGSRLTVL.

There are many counts of this clonotype. The chain combines TRBV2 with TRBJ1-1; tentative D call: TRBD1 (5 bases). Trimming took 6 bases from V and 5 from J, leaving 16 bases between them. Germline loops: CDR1 SNHLY, CDR2 FYNNEI. This CDR3 contains 14 residues. Here the CDR3 DNA reads TGTGCCAGCAGCCCAGAGGGGATGAGGACTGAAGCTTTCTTT. It encodes CASSPEGMRTEAFF.

The J gene is TRBJ1-6, the V gene TRBV7-9, with D uncertain. The V end was cut by 5 bases, the J end by 8 bases, with 10 bases between. The CDR3 sequence is 13 residues long. The germline V gene has CDR1 SEHNR and CDR2 FQNEAQ (reference sequence). DNA for the CDR3: TGTGCCAGCAGCGCCAGGTGGGATTCACCCCTCCACTTT. This translates into CASSARWDSPLHF.

V usage is TRBV7-2 and J usage is TRBJ2-3; weak D call: TRBD2 (6 bases). This CDR3 comprises 14 residues. From germline, CDR1 is SGHTA and CDR2 FQGNSA. V was trimmed by 5 bases and J by 6 bases, leaving 15 bases between them. CDR3 in DNA: TGTGCCAGCAGCACCCGGGACTCGAGGGATACGCAGTATTTT. This gives the protein CASSTRDSRDTQYF.

The chain is built from TRBV20-1 and TRBJ2-3; 12 bases agree with TRBD2. This CDR3 comprises 16 residues. The V gene's germline CDR1 is DFQATT and CDR2 SNEGSKA (reference sequence). V lost 6 bases, J lost 4 bases, and 11 bases stayed unmatched. The CDR3 nucleotides are TGCAGTGCATGTCGGTCCGGGACTAGCGGGCCAGATACGCAGTATTTT. Its translation: CSACRSGTSGPDTQYF.

In this sample, this clonotype turned up many times. The V call is TRBV28, the J call TRBJ1-1, with TRBD1 matching over 7 bases. The ends lost 6 bases at V and 10 bases at J; junction bases unmatched: 11. Germline V gene data show CDR1 as MDHEN and CDR2 as SYDVKM. The CDR3 length is 13 residues. The CDR3 nucleotides read TGTGCCAGCAGCCCCGGGACAGCCCTAGGAGCTTTCTTT. This gives the protein CASSPGTALGAFF.

The J gene is TRBJ1-2, the V gene TRBV7-9; D is unclear. The CDR3 consists of 14 residues. CDR1 is SEHNR and CDR2 is FQNEAQ in the germline V gene (reference sequence). Between the trimmed V and J ends, which lost 6 bases and 8 bases, there was a span of 19 bases. CDR3 sequence reads: CASSERVALRGYTF. CDR3 nucleotides: TGTGCCAGCAGTGAAAGAGTGGCGCTTCGAGGCTACACCTTC. Drawing the rest from reference TRBV7-9 and TRBJ1-2, the complete variable domain is DTGVSQNPRHKITKRGQNVTFRCDPISEHNRLYWYRQTLGQGPEFLTYFQNEAQLEKSRLLSDRFSAERPKGSFSTLEIQRTEQGDSAMYLCASSERVALRGYTFGSGTRLTVV.

This clonotype was recorded at least ten times. CDR3 nucleotides: TGCGCCAGCAGCAAACAGGGGGTCGCCTACGAGCAGTACTTC. Its protein product is CASSKQGVAYEQYF. The chain couples TRBV5-1 to TRBJ2-7, with 8 positions matching TRBD1. The CDR3 length is 14 residues. The ends lost 4 bases at V and 2 bases at J; junction bases unmatched: 5. Germline loops: CDR1 SGHRS, CDR2 YFSETQ.

This clonotype was seen many times. The chain is built from TRBV3-1 and TRBJ2-1, with D perhaps TRBD2 (5 bases). The CDR3 extends over 15 amino acids. Looked up from germline, CDR1 is LGHDT and CDR2 is YNNKEL (reference sequence). Trimming left V 1 base short and J 8 bases short, with 15 bases between. The CDR3 sequence is CASSQAGSEWDEQFF. In nucleotides, the CDR3 is TGTGCCAGCAGCCAAGCGGGATCAGAATGGGATGAGCAGTTCTTC.

The V and J genes are TRBV20-1 and TRBJ1-4; D gene unclear. Germline loops: CDR1 DFQATT, CDR2 SNEGSKA (reference sequence). V was shortened by 4 bases and J by 7 bases, with 16 bases between the two germline ends. CDR3 length equals 14 residues. The CDR3: CSAKQPATGEKLFF. DNA of the CDR3: TGCAGTGCTAAACAACCCGCTACGGGTGAAAAACTGTTTTTT.

The sample holds many counts of this clonotype. The chain uses TRBV29-1 and TRBJ1-4, with D unresolved. The CDR3 consists of 16 residues. In germline, CDR1 is SQVTM, CDR2 ANQGSEA. V was pared by 0 bases and J by 8 bases, with 19 bases between. CDR3 loop: CSVEDLSDKDGEKLFF. The CDR3 nucleotides read TGCAGCGTTGAAGATCTAAGTGACAAAGATGGAGAAAAACTGTTTTTT.

This clonotype was seen at least ten times. The chain links TRBV19 to TRBJ1-1, with D possibly TRBD1 on 5 matching bases. This CDR3 has 14 amino acids. Trimming removed 4 bases at V and 4 bases at J, with 13 bases between. From germline, CDR1 is LNHDA and CDR2 SQIVND (reference sequence). The DNA of the CDR3 is TGTGCCAGTAGTACCCCGGGGGAGGCCACTGAAGCTTTCTTT. Translation: CASSTPGEATEAFF.

Ten or more counts support this clonotype. The chain recombines TRBV27 with TRBJ2-2; 11 bases align to TRBD2. Germline trimming cut 7 bases from V and 4 bases from J; bases unmatched to any gene: 5. CDR3 size: 15 residues. The germline CDR1 and CDR2 sequences are MNHEY and SMNVEV (reference sequence). The CDR3 spells CASKALAGGTGELFF. The CDR3 DNA is TGTGCCAGCAAGGCCCTAGCGGGGGGCACCGGGGAGCTGTTTTTT.

This clonotype was seen at least ten times. V gene TRBV6-1 combines with J gene TRBJ1-5; a weak D match, TRBD1 (6 bases). The CDR3 loop spans 18 amino acids. Germline V gene sequence: CDR1 MNHNS, CDR2 SASEGT. The V and J ends lost 7 bases and 2 bases respectively, with 24 bases between them. In DNA, the CDR3 is TGTGCCAGCACCTCCCAAACTGGGGGGCAGAGGGGCAATCAGCCCCAGCATTTT. It specifies CASTSQTGGQRGNQPQHF.

The rearrangement links TRBV6-5 to TRBJ1-4, with D hard to call. The CDR3 spans 15 residues. V lost 4 bases to trimming and J lost 7 bases, with 16 bases between them. Germline lookup yields CDR1 MNHEY and CDR2 SVGAGI. In nucleotides, the CDR3 is TGTGCCAGCAGTTTCGGGGTTCGGGCGGGTGAAAAACTGTTTTTT. Translating gives CASSFGVRAGEKLFF.

Of note for this clonotype: With a far larger clone one base away, a read error is the likely cause. This chain connects TRBV27 to TRBJ2-7; 11 bases are shared with TRBD2. This CDR3 region has 15 residues. V shed 2 bases and J 7 bases; nucleotides not matched to a gene: 7. Germline V gives CDR1 MNHEY, CDR2 SMNVEV (reference sequence). CDR3 sequence: CASSLGTSGYNEQYF. Here the CDR3 DNA reads TGTGCCAGCAGTTTAGGGACTAGCGGCTACAATGAGCAGTACTTC.

This clonotype was picked up many times. This chain uses TRBV9 with TRBJ2-2; possibly TRBD1 or TRBD2 for D (6 bases each). With 3 bases removed from V and 9 bases from J, the gap between germline ends came to 15 bases. The CDR3 is made up of 14 amino acids. The germline CDR1 and CDR2 sequences are SGDLS and YYNGEE. The CDR3 nucleotides read TGTGCCAGCAGCGGTGGACTGGGGGGCCGGGAGCTGTTTTTT. Translated: CASSGGLGGRELFF.

This clonotype was observed at least ten times. J is TRBJ2-7 and V is TRBV20-1, with 7 bases lining up with TRBD2. V shed 1 base, J shed 2 bases, and the junction held 8 bases outside the gene matches. Germline CDR1 is DFQATT and CDR2 is SNEGSKA (reference sequence). The CDR3 totals 15 residues. The CDR3 loop is CSARGIAGDPYEQYF. The CDR3 DNA reads as TGCAGTGCTAGAGGGATAGCGGGCGATCCCTACGAGCAGTACTTC.

The sample holds many counts of this clonotype. The V and J genes are TRBV28 and TRBJ1-1, with 8 bases fitting TRBD1. The CDR3 length is 15 residues. J was trimmed by 1 base and V by 4 bases; bases with no gene match: 5. Germline assignment: CDR1 MDHEN and CDR2 SYDVKM. CDR3 DNA sequence: TGTGCCAGCAGTTCGCTGGACAGGGCGAACACTGAAGCTTTCTTT. Residues: CASSSLDRANTEAFF.